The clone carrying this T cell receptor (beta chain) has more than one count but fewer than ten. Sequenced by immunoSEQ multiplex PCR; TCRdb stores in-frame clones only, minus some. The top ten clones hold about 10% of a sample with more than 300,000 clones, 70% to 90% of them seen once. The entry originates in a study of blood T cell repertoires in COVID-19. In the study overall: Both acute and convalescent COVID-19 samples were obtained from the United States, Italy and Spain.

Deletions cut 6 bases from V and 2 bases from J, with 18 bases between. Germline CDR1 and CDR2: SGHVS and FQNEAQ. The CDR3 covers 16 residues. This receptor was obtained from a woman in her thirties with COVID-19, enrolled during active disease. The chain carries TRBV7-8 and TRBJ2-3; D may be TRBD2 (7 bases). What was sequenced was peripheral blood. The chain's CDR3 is CASSPWGGGSTDTQYF. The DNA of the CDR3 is TGTGCCAGCAGTCCGTGGGGGGGCGGTTCCACAGATACGCAGTATTTT.